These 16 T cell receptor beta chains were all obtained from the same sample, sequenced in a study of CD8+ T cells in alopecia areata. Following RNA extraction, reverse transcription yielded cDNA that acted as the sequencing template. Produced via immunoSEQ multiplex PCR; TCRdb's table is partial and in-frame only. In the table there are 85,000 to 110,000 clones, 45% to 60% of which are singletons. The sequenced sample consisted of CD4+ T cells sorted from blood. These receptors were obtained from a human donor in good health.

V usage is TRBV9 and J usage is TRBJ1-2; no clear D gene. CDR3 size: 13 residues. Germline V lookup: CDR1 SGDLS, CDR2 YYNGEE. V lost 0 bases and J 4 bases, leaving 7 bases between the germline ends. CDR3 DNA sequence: TGTGCCAGCAGCGTAGACGGCGCCTATGGCTACACCTTC. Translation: CASSVDGAYGYTF.

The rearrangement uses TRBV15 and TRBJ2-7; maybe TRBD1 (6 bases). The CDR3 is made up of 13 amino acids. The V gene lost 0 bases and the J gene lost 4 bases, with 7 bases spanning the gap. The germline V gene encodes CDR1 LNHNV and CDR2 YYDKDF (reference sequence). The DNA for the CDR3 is TGTGCCACCAGCAGAGAAGGGACATACGAGCAGTACTTC. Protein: CATSREGTYEQYF.

The chain's CDR3 is CASRNSNQPQHF. The CDR3 region has the DNA TGTGCCTCGCGAAATAGCAATCAGCCCCAGCATTTT. The V and J genes are TRBV6-6 and TRBJ1-5, with D unresolved. This CDR3 comprises 12 residues. CDR1 is MNHNY and CDR2 is SVGAGI in the germline V gene (reference sequence). The V and J ends lost 11 bases and 0 bases respectively, with 8 bases between them.

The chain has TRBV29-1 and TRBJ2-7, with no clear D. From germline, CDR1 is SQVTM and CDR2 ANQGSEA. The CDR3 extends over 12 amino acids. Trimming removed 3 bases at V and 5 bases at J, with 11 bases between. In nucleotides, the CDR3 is TGCAGCGTTGAGCCGGGTCCTAACGAGCAGTACTTC. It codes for CSVEPGPNEQYF.

Here the CDR3 DNA reads TGTGCCAGCAGCCCACAGGGGGCTTCTGGAAACACCATATATTTT. Translating gives CASSPQGASGNTIYF. J is TRBJ1-3 and V is TRBV7-9; 9 bases fit TRBD1. The germline gives CDR1 SEHNR, CDR2 FQNEAQ (reference sequence). The CDR3 length is 15 residues. After removal of 5 bases from V and 1 base from J, the junction contained 3 bases not matched to a gene.

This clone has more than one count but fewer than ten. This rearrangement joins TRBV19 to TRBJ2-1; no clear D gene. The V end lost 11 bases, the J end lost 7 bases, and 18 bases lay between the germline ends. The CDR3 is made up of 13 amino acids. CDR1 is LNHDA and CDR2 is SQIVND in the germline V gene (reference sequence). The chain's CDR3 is CAASPLGWNEQFF. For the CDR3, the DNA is TGTGCCGCCTCCCCGTTGGGGTGGAATGAGCAGTTCTTC.

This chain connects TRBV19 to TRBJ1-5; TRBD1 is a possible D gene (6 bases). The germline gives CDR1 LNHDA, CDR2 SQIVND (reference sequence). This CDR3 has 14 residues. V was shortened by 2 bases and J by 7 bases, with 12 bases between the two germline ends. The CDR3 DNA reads TGTGCCAGTAGTATAACAGGGCAGAGGCAGCCCCAGCATTTT. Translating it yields CASSITGQRQPQHF.

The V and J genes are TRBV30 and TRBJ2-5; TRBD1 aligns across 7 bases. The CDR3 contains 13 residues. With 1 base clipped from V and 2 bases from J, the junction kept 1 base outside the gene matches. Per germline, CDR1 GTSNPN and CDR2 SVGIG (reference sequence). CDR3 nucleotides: TGTGCCTGGAGTGCACAGGGGCAAGAGACCCAGTACTTC. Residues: CAWSAQGQETQYF.

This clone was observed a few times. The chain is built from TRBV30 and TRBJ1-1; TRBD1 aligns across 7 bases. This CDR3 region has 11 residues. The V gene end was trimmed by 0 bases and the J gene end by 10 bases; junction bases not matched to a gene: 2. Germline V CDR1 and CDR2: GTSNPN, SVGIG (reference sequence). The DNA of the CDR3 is TGTGCCTGGAGTGTGGGGGACAGAGCTTTCTTT. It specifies CAWSVGDRAFF.

CDR3 residues: CASSPSIMIETQYF. For the CDR3, the DNA is TGTGCCAGCAGCCCATCGATAATGATAGAGACCCAGTACTTC. The V and J genes are TRBV7-2 and TRBJ2-5; D remains unclear. Looked up from germline, CDR1 is SGHTA and CDR2 is FQGNSA. Trimming took off 5 bases at V and 4 bases at J, with 14 bases between the two ends. The CDR3 is made up of 14 amino acids.

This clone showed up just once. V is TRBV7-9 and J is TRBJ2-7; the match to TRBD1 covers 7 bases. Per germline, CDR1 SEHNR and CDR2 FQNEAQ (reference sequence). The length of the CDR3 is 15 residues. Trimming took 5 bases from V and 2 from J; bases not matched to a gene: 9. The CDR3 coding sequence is TGTGCCAGCAGCCCTACCTGGCAGGGGGCCTACGAGCAGTACTTC. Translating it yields CASSPTWQGAYEQYF.

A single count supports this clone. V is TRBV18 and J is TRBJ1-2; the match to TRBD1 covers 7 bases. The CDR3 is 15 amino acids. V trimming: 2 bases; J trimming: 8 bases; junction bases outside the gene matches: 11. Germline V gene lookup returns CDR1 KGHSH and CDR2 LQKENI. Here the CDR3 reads CASSPANEGAGGYTF. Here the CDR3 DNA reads TGTGCCAGCTCACCAGCGAACGAGGGGGCGGGCGGCTACACCTTC.

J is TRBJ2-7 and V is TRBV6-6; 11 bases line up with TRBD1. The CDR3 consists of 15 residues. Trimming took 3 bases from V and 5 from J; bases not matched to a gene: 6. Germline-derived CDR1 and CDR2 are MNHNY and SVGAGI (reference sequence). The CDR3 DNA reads TGTGCCAGCAGTTATTGGGACAGGGGGGCCGACGAGCAGTACTTC. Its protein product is CASSYWDRGADEQYF.

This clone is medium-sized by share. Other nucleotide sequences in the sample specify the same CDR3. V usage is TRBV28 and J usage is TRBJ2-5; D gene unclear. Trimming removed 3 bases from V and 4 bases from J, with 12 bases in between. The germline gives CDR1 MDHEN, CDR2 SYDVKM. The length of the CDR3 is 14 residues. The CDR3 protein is CASSFGQARETQYF. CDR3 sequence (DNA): TGTGCCAGCAGTTTTGGTCAAGCCAGAGAGACCCAGTACTTC. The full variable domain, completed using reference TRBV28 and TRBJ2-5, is DVKVTQSSRYLVKRTGEKVFLECVQDMDHENMFWYRQDPGLGLRLIYFSYDVKMKEKGDIPEGYSVSREKKERFSLILESASTNQTSMYLCASSFGQARETQYFGPGTRLLVL.

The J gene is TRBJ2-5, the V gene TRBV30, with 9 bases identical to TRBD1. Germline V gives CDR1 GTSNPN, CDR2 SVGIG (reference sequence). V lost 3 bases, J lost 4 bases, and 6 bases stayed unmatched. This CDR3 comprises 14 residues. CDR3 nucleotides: TGTGCCTGGAGCTTCACAGGGGGCAGAGAGACCCAGTACTTC. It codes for CAWSFTGGRETQYF.

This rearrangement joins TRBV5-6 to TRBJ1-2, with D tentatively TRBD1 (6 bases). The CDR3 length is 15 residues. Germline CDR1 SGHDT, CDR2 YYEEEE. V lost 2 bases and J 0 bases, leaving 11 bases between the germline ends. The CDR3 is CASSLTGSANYGYTF. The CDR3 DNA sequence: TGTGCCAGCAGCTTAACAGGGTCGGCTAACTATGGCTACACCTTC.